This T cell receptor beta chain was recovered during a study of T cell responses to AZD1222 COVID-19 vaccine (dated by TCRdb to 2020 to 2023). Study-level background: A total of about 230 trial participants underwent TCR sequencing, of whom around 200 received two doses of AZD1222 and about 25 received two doses of the MenACWY control vaccine. Enrollment into the trials was organized by age into subgroups of 18-55, 56-69 and 70-plus years, and those subgroups contained approximately 160, 26 and 62 TCR-sequenced participants, respectively.

Study-wide conclusions, independent of this receptor: After two AZD1222 doses, both the breadth and the depth of spike-specific TCRs were significantly higher than at day 0 and than in MenACWY recipients. CD4 TCRs associated with the vaccine covered the entire spike protein, and the dominant responses were in regions 160-218 and 743-854. Conclusions about previously exposed vaccinees are limited, since just five or six AZD1222 recipients were seropositive for SARS-CoV-2 at baseline. Because no day 14 peak-response samples were available, repertoires were characterized only after the peak T cell response. The 56-69-year group was small, and its depth increase did not reach significance, likely because of low power. Reportedly, almost half of the unique spike-specific TCRs recognized epitopes lying outside the regions that are mutated in the B.1.351 and B.1.1.7 variants. Participants were mostly white British and included more females than males, and it was suggested by the authors that clonal diversity may have been underestimated.

The time point label on this specimen signifies: about 28 days (+/-7) after the second vaccine dose. AZD1222 recipients whose second dose came at about 4 weeks and those whose second dose came at about 12 weeks were combined into one group, since spike-specific TCR depth and breadth did not differ between the two schedules. The vaccinee samples were drawn from two UK trials, COV001 and COV002, one of which was a single-blind randomized controlled phase 2/3 trial testing AZD1222 (ChAdOx1 nCoV-19) in healthy adults. Trial participant PBMC samples were collected at day 0 and day 28 after the second dose for TCRbeta chain sequencing. Its CDR3 holds 16 amino acids, cysteine through phenylalanine. Just the 48-base CDR3 DNA is kept, in frame starting at base 1. The junction carries 18 bases between V and J, which are trimmed by 5 bases and 4 bases respectively. Per the germline V gene, SGHAT is the CDR1 and FQNNGV is the CDR2.

The CDR3 regions of human TCRbeta chains were analyzed by immunosequencing. On the study's bioinformatics: Repertoire TCRs were checked for matches against a reference library of SARS-CoV-2-specific TCRs that had been generated using the MIRA antigen-specificity platform. Breadth meant the fraction of unique TCRs that were SARS-CoV-2-associated, whereas depth meant the fraction of total T cells that were SARS-CoV-2-associated. Using the MIRA data, each spike-specific TCR was assigned both to the spike region to which the TCR was reactive and to a CD4 or CD8 class. Log10-transformed breadth and depth values were compared by one-way ANOVA with Sidak's multiple comparisons tests. TCRdb holds this immuneACCESS table with in-frame rearrangements only. Some clones are missing; in checked studies, unresolved V genes explain under half, and the rest has no known cause. V and J calls and clone size are as listed in that table; D and trimming were resolved from the DNA. This sample has 100,000 to 150,000 clones in its table, and 75% to 85% of those were observed once. In total, the top ten clones hold about 27% of the sample.

Comment on this clone: The clone's antigen remains unknown. Base qualities are missing; no much larger clone stands one base away.

Sequencing was performed on peripheral blood, taken 28 days after the second AZD1222 dose. This receptor was obtained from an adult who received the AZD1222 COVID-19 vaccine. The chain is made from TRBV11-2 and TRBJ2-1; the D region possibly corresponds to TRBD1 (5 bases align). The encoded CDR3 is CASSLLGAARYNEQFF. The nucleotide sequence is TGTGCCAGCAGCCTACTTGGGGCAGCTAGGTACAATGAGCAGTTCTTC.